Listed here are 5 T cell receptor beta chains from one sample, sequenced in a study of cytomegalovirus exposure and HLA in healthy donors. The study ran its PCR with 60 Vbeta and 13 Jbeta primers. TCRdb's copy holds only in-frame clones and misses some; the assay was immunoSEQ multiplex PCR. Counted here are more than 90,000 clones, around three quarters occurring once; the ten biggest clones make up almost 3%. The source material was PBMCs. The receptors were gathered from a woman aged 18-35 years in good health and CMV-seropositive.

This sequence joins TRBV5-6 and TRBJ1-2, with D possibly matching TRBD1 (6 bases). The germline V and J ends were trimmed by 2 bases and 2 bases, with 7 bases remaining between them. CDR1 is SGHDT, CDR2 YYEEEE, per germline. The CDR3 covers 13 residues. The CDR3 DNA sequence: TGTGCCAGCAGCTTCGGACAGAACTATGGCTACACCTTC. This gives the protein CASSFGQNYGYTF. The full variable domain, its missing parts supplied by reference TRBV5-6 and TRBJ1-2, is DAGVTQSPTHLIKTRGQQVTLRCSPKSGHDTVSWYQQALGQGPQFIFQYYEEEERQRGNFPDRFSGHQFPNYSSELNVNALLLGDSALYLCASSFGQNYGYTFGSGTRLTVV.

The chain uses TRBV5-4 and TRBJ2-7; a weak D match, TRBD2 (6 bases). Trimming removed 4 bases at V and 4 bases at J, with 18 bases between. The CDR3 has 15 amino acids. CDR1 and CDR2 (germline): SGHNT, YYREEE (reference sequence). CDR3: CASSPKRADMYEQYF. The CDR3 nucleotides read TGTGCCAGCAGCCCGAAGCGGGCCGACATGTACGAGCAGTACTTC.

The genes are TRBV6-5 and TRBJ1-6; 7 bases match TRBD1. Germline trimming cut 5 bases from V and 10 bases from J; bases unmatched to any gene: 5. CDR1 MNHEY and CDR2 SVGAGI come from the germline V gene. The CDR3 loop spans 13 amino acids. The CDR3 region has the DNA TGTGCCAGCAGTCCGACAGGGATCTCACCCCTCCACTTT. This gives the protein CASSPTGISPLHF.

The CDR3 bases are TGTGCCGAGGCGGGGGGACGGGCAGATACGCAGTATTTT. As protein: CAEAGGRADTQYF. This sequence joins TRBV30 and TRBJ2-3; 8 bases match TRBD2. Per the germline V gene, CDR1 is GTSNPN and CDR2 is SVGIG (reference sequence). The CDR3 is 13 amino acids. The V gene end was trimmed by 8 bases and the J gene end by 4 bases; junction bases not matched to a gene: 8.

The CDR3 spells CASSQPGQGFYEQYF. CDR3 in DNA: TGCGCCAGCAGCCAGCCGGGACAGGGGTTCTACGAGCAGTACTTC. V usage is TRBV4-1 and J usage is TRBJ2-7; TRBD1 matches 10 bases. There are 15 residues in the CDR3. Germline CDR1 reads MGHRA; CDR2 reads YSYEKL. J was trimmed by 3 bases and V by 3 bases; bases with no gene match: 5.